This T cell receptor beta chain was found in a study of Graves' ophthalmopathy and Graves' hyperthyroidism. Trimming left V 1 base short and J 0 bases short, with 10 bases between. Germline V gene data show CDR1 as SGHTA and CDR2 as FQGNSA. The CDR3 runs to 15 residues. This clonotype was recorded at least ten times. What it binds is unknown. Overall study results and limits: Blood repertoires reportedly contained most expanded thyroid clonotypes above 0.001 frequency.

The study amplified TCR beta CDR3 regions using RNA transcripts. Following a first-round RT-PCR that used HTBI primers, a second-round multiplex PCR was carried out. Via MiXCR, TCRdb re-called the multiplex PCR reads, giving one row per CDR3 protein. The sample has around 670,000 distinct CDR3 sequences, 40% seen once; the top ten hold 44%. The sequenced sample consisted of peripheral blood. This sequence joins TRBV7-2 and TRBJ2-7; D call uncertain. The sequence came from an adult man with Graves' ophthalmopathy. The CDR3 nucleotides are TGTGCCAGCAGCTTAGGTAGCACGAGCTCCTACGAGCAGTACTTC. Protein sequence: CASSLGSTSSYEQYF.